A single sample is the source of the 11 T cell receptor beta chains below, sequenced in a study of cytomegalovirus exposure and HLA in healthy donors (dated 2017 in TCRdb). Library preparation used the immunoSEQ multiplex PCR assay. For the multiplex PCR, a mixture combining 60 forward primers for TCR Vbeta segments and 13 reverse primers for TCR Jbeta segments was used. TCRdb obtained this table from immuneACCESS and retained in-frame rearrangements with V and J assigned. These tables miss some clones; where compared with another copy, unresolved V genes account for less than half of the shortfall, and the remainder is unexplained. This sample gives over 150,000 clones in total; roughly two thirds of them show up just once. The ten most abundant clones make up about 2.7% of the sample. Sequencing was performed on PBMCs. The receptors originated from a woman in her twenties or thirties in good health and CMV-seronegative.

The rearrangement uses TRBV28 and TRBJ1-4; D is possibly TRBD1 (6 bases). Germline V gene data show CDR1 as MDHEN and CDR2 as SYDVKM. Trimming shortened V by 5 bases and J by 8 bases, and 18 bases separated the two germline ends. This CDR3 comprises 15 residues. The CDR3 reads CASSAITGFGEKLFF. The CDR3 nucleotides are TGTGCCAGCAGTGCCATCACAGGGTTTGGCGAAAAACTGTTTTTT. The full variable domain, in which reference TRBV28 and TRBJ1-4 provide the parts outside the CDR3, is DVKVTQSSRYLVKRTGEKVFLECVQDMDHENMFWYRQDPGLGLRLIYFSYDVKMKEKGDIPEGYSVSREKKERFSLILESASTNQTSMYLCASSAITGFGEKLFFGSGTQLSVL.

This clone is a singleton in its sample. The chain combines TRBV6-4 with TRBJ1-1; perhaps TRBD1 as D (6 bases). The CDR3 loop spans 13 amino acids. Trimming left V 7 bases short and J 1 base short, with 10 bases between. Germline-derived CDR1 and CDR2 are MRHNA and SNTAGT. CDR3 nucleotide sequence: TGTGCCAGCAAAAGACAGGCGAACACTGAAGCTTTCTTT. This encodes CASKRQANTEAFF.

Concerning this clone itself: No conserved phenylalanine or tryptophan ends this CDR3, so it is likely a read error. The limits of the CDR3 on the DNA are not certain, so only TCRdb's listed CDR3 is given. The chain has TRBV30 and TRBJ2-4; TRBD2, the D gene given by the table, was not confirmed from the DNA. Germline V gives CDR1 GTSNPN, CDR2 SVGIG (reference sequence). The CDR3 has 12 amino acids, counting both end residues. CDR3 sequence: CAWSPRRGKVVY.

The V gene is TRBV7-2, the J gene TRBJ1-1; D gene ambiguous. Germline V gene lookup returns CDR1 SGHTA and CDR2 FQGNSA. This CDR3 comprises 14 residues. V was cut by 0 bases and J by 2 bases, with 7 bases left in between. The CDR3 protein is CASSLAWLNTEAFF. The CDR3 nucleotides are TGTGCCAGCAGCTTAGCTTGGCTCAACACTGAAGCTTTCTTT. The full variable domain, in which reference TRBV7-2 and TRBJ1-1 provide the parts outside the CDR3, is GAGVSQSPSNKVTEKGKDVELRCDPISGHTALYWYRQSLGQGLEFLIYFQGNSAPDKSGLPSDRFSAERTGGSVSTLTIQRTQQEDSAVYLCASSLAWLNTEAFFGQGTRLTVV.

The CDR3 nucleotides read TGCGCCAGCAGCCAAGAGACTTACACCGGGGAGCTGTTTTTT. Protein product: CASSQETYTGELFF. The chain couples TRBV5-1 to TRBJ2-2; no clear D gene. Trimming took 4 bases from V and 3 from J, leaving 10 bases between them. This CDR3 has 14 amino acids. Germline values: CDR1 SGHRS, CDR2 YFSETQ.

This clone has just one count. The gene calls are TRBV27 and TRBJ2-4; D is possibly TRBD2 (5 bases). CDR1 and CDR2 from the germline V gene are MNHEY and SMNVEV (reference sequence). The CDR3 runs to 16 residues. Trimming took off 5 bases at V and 1 base at J, with 15 bases between the two ends. In nucleotides, the CDR3 is TGTGCCAGCAGTGAATGGCGGGTGGGGGCCAAAAACATTCAGTACTTC. Its protein product is CASSEWRVGAKNIQYF.

The genes are TRBV6-5 and TRBJ2-3, with D possibly matching TRBD2 (5 bases). The V gene lost 5 bases and the J gene lost 4 bases, with 13 bases spanning the gap. Germline lookup yields CDR1 MNHEY and CDR2 SVGAGI. The CDR3 is made up of 14 amino acids. CDR3 coding DNA: TGTGCCAGCAGTAAAGAGGCGGGTGCAGATACGCAGTATTTT. It yields the protein CASSKEAGADTQYF.

As DNA, the CDR3 is TGTGCCAGCAGCCCTTTCTTAGCGGGGGTCGATGAGCAGTTCTTC. It encodes CASSPFLAGVDEQFF. The chain recombines TRBV6-5 with TRBJ2-1; 9 bases map to TRBD2. V lost 6 bases and J lost 8; bases outside the gene matches: 11. This CDR3 is built from 15 residues. Germline V CDR1 and CDR2: MNHEY, SVGAGI.

The V and J genes are TRBV14 and TRBJ2-1; D remains ambiguous. Germline V CDR1 and CDR2: SGHDN, FVKESK. CDR3 length: 16 residues. The ends were cut back, 4 bases at V and 2 bases at J, with 15 bases in the middle. In DNA, the CDR3 is TGTGCCAGCAGCCGTAATCTCTTCAACACCTACAATGAGCAGTTCTTC. Translation gives CASSRNLFNTYNEQFF.

The chain combines TRBV2 with TRBJ1-1; D is perhaps TRBD1 (5 bases). Germline values: CDR1 SNHLY, CDR2 FYNNEI. V lost 2 bases and J 10 bases, leaving 20 bases between the germline ends. The CDR3 covers 15 residues. The CDR3 spells CASSEPGGGVTVAFF. The CDR3 DNA follows: TGTGCCAGCAGTGAACCTGGCGGAGGGGTCACGGTAGCTTTCTTT.

The J gene is TRBJ2-2, the V gene TRBV4-3; possible D gene TRBD1, 6 bases. Germline-derived CDR1 and CDR2 are LGHNA and YSLEER. Trimming cost V 0 bases and J 3 bases, with 14 bases left between them. The CDR3 runs to 17 residues. The CDR3 is CASSQDVEPGDTGELFF. The CDR3 nucleotides are TGCGCCAGCAGCCAAGATGTCGAACCAGGGGACACCGGGGAGCTGTTTTTT.